Each of the 30 T cell receptor beta chains below was sequenced from the same sample in a study of shared clonotypes between healthy human individuals. Terminally differentiated effector memory CD45RA+ cells were excluded by CCR7 positive selection of CD45RO-negative cells. Only in-frame clones appear in the TCRdb table, and some are missing; sequencing was by immunoSEQ multiplex PCR. In the table there are about 680,000 clones, about 92% of which are singletons. Input material: naive CD8+ T cells sorted from blood. These receptors originate from a man aged 25-40 years in good health.

The gene calls are TRBV4-1 and TRBJ2-1; D is unresolved. V was shortened by 4 bases and J by 0 bases, with 4 bases between the two germline ends. CDR3 length: 13 residues. Germline-derived CDR1 and CDR2 are MGHRA and YSYEKL. The CDR3 is CASSLASYNEQFF. In DNA, the CDR3 is TGCGCCAGCAGCCTGGCCTCCTACAATGAGCAGTTCTTC.

In its sample, this clone was seen once. The chain joins TRBV4-1 to TRBJ2-3; a weak D match, TRBD2 (5 bases). Germline CDR1 reads MGHRA; CDR2 reads YSYEKL. V was clipped by 1 base and J by 4 bases, with 15 bases between them. The CDR3 contains 16 residues. CDR3 sequence: CASSQALGGGSDTQYF. The DNA for the CDR3 is TGCGCCAGCAGCCAAGCCCTGGGTGGAGGCTCAGATACGCAGTATTTT.

The J gene is TRBJ1-1, the V gene TRBV10-3; D gene unclear. The CDR3 runs to 15 residues. V lost 2 bases, J lost 0 bases, and 10 bases lay in between. The germline CDR1 and CDR2 sequences are ENHRY and SYGVKD. CDR3 sequence (DNA): TGTGCCATCAGTGAGAGTAGGGCAATGAACACTGAAGCTTTCTTT. This translates into CAISESRAMNTEAFF.

A remark on this clone: One junction end disagrees with the germline gene, perhaps due to a read error. This rearrangement joins TRBV7-9 to TRBJ2-1; tentatively, D is TRBD1 or TRBD2 (5 bases each). Germline V CDR1 and CDR2: SEHNR, FQNEAQ (reference sequence). The CDR3 covers 15 residues. The CDR3: CASSSNTGGSPLKIF. Written as DNA, the CDR3 is TGTGCCAGCAGCAGCAATACAGGAGGAAGTCCACTTAAGATCTTC.

The chain combines TRBV6-6 with TRBJ2-7, with D unresolved. Germline V gene lookup returns CDR1 MNHNY and CDR2 SVGAGI (reference sequence). V was pared by 4 bases and J by 3 bases, with 10 bases between. The CDR3 is made up of 13 amino acids. CDR3 amino acids: CASSLLGVYEQYF. Here the CDR3 DNA reads TGTGCCAGCAGTTTGCTCGGTGTCTACGAGCAGTACTTC.

The genes are TRBV28 and TRBJ1-2; the D is unclear. Trimming pared 7 bases from V and 4 bases from J, leaving 10 bases between. The CDR3 covers 12 residues. Germline V gene lookup returns CDR1 MDHEN and CDR2 SYDVKM. The CDR3 coding sequence is TGTGCCAGCAAACAGATATCCTATGGCTACACCTTC. Translated: CASKQISYGYTF.

Here the CDR3 reads CASSAPGTSRNEQFF. The DNA for the CDR3 is TGTGCCAGCAGCGCCCCCGGGACTAGTAGGAATGAGCAGTTCTTC. V usage is TRBV9 and J usage is TRBJ2-1, with 8 bases aligning to TRBD2. Germline V gives CDR1 SGDLS, CDR2 YYNGEE. The CDR3 is made up of 15 amino acids. Trimming removed 3 bases from V and 7 bases from J; junction bases left unmatched: 9. The entire variable domain, with the rest obtained from reference TRBV9 and TRBJ2-1, is as follows: DSGVTQTPKHLITATGQRVTLRCSPRSGDLSVYWYQQSLDQGLQFLIQYYNGEERAKGNILERFSAQQFPDLHSELNLSSLELGDSALYFCASSAPGTSRNEQFFGPGTRLTVL.

V and J are TRBV6-9 and TRBJ2-1; no reliable D call. Per germline, CDR1 MNHGY and CDR2 SVAAGI. Trimming took off 2 bases at V and 8 bases at J, with 10 bases between the two ends. There are 13 residues in the CDR3. DNA for the CDR3: TGTGCCAGCAGTTATGTATTGTGGCATGAGCAGTTCTTC. Encoded protein: CASSYVLWHEQFF.

This clone has only a few counts. The chain uses TRBV15 and TRBJ1-2; D possibly corresponds to TRBD1 (5 bases). Trimming took off 3 bases at V and 4 bases at J, with 21 bases between the two ends. Germline V gene data show CDR1 as LNHNV and CDR2 as YYDKDF (reference sequence). The CDR3 loop spans 17 amino acids. Here the CDR3 DNA reads TGTGCCACCAGCAGCCCCAGTGGGACTCCGACATCCTATGGCTACACCTTC. Translation gives CATSSPSGTPTSYGYTF.

This clone came up a few times. The chain combines TRBV25-1 with TRBJ2-7, with D perhaps matching TRBD1 (5 bases). The CDR3 runs to 10 residues. CDR1 and CDR2 from the germline V gene are MGHDK and SYGVNS. V gave up 7 bases and J gave up 6 bases, with 7 bases separating them. The CDR3 sequence is CASTGREQYF. The DNA for the CDR3 is TGTGCCAGCACAGGGCGCGAGCAGTACTTC.

This chain links TRBV27 with TRBJ2-1, with 8 bases lining up with TRBD2. Germline lookup yields CDR1 MNHEY and CDR2 SMNVEV (reference sequence). V lost 4 bases and J lost 2; bases outside the gene matches: 13. This CDR3 spans 18 amino acids. CDR3 DNA sequence: TGTGCCAGCAGTTCAGAATTCGGCGGGAGGAGAACCTACAATGAGCAGTTCTTC. The encoded protein is CASSSEFGGRRTYNEQFF.

The gene calls are TRBV16 and TRBJ1-2; no definite D call. CDR3 size: 15 residues. Between the trimmed V and J ends, which lost 3 bases and 2 bases, there was a span of 13 bases. Germline V lookup: CDR1 KGHSY, CDR2 FQNENV. CDR3 in DNA: TGTGCCAGCAGCCAGCTTCGCGTGGGGAACTATGGCTACACCTTC. Residues: CASSQLRVGNYGYTF.

The genes are TRBV29-1 and TRBJ2-1; 10 bases line up with TRBD2. Germline CDR1 and CDR2: SQVTM and ANQGSEA. V trimming: 5 bases; J trimming: 6 bases; junction bases outside the gene matches: 7. This CDR3 contains 14 residues. CDR3 bases: TGCAGCGTTTCCGGACTAGCGGTTATCAATGAGCAGTTCTTC. It encodes CSVSGLAVINEQFF.

V usage is TRBV30 and J usage is TRBJ1-1; no firm D call. Per the germline V gene, CDR1 is GTSNPN and CDR2 is SVGIG (reference sequence). This CDR3 contains 13 residues. V was clipped by 3 bases and J by 0 bases, with 8 bases between them. Written as DNA, the CDR3 is TGTGCCTGGAGGGACGGCCTGAACACTGAAGCTTTCTTT. Protein product: CAWRDGLNTEAFF.

The rearrangement links TRBV29-1 to TRBJ2-5; D not certain. V shed 7 bases and J shed 3 bases, with 12 bases lying between them. The CDR3 has 12 amino acids. CDR1 and CDR2 from the germline V gene are SQVTM and ANQGSEA. CDR3 protein: CSASTWEETQYF. The CDR3 bases are TGCAGCGCCTCCACCTGGGAAGAGACCCAGTACTTC.

This clone has just one count. V usage is TRBV10-3 and J usage is TRBJ2-7; tentative D call: TRBD1 (6 bases). Germline V gene lookup returns CDR1 ENHRY and CDR2 SYGVKD. CDR3 length: 13 amino acids. V lost 6 bases and J 4 bases, leaving 13 bases between the germline ends. CDR3 DNA: TGTGCCATCAGGGAAACCGACAGGTACGAGCAGTACTTC. Translation: CAIRETDRYEQYF.

This clone has a single count. The chain uses TRBV5-6 and TRBJ2-3; no clear D. The ends were cut back, 2 bases at V and 4 bases at J, with 8 bases in the middle. The V gene's germline CDR1 is SGHDT and CDR2 YYEEEE. The CDR3 has 13 amino acids. CDR3 residues: CASSLNLPDTQYF. The DNA for the CDR3 is TGTGCCAGCAGCTTAAATTTACCAGATACGCAGTATTTT.

The chain joins TRBV6-5 to TRBJ2-1, with D perhaps matching TRBD1 (6 bases). The germline gives CDR1 MNHEY, CDR2 SVGAGI. CDR3 length: 13 amino acids. V was trimmed by 4 bases and J by 4 bases, leaving 8 bases between them. The CDR3 coding sequence is TGTGCCAGCAGTTTAGGACAGTACAATGAGCAGTTCTTC. Translation: CASSLGQYNEQFF.

V gene TRBV7-9 combines with J gene TRBJ2-7; either TRBD1 or TRBD2 may fit D (5 bases each). The CDR3 runs to 15 residues. Germline CDR1 is SEHNR and CDR2 is FQNEAQ (reference sequence). Trimming left V 1 base short and J 6 bases short, with 16 bases between. CDR3 nucleotide sequence: TGTGCCAGCAGCTTAGGAACGGGGCTAGAGCTCGAGCAGTACTTC. Protein product: CASSLGTGLELEQYF.

The chain recombines TRBV6-5 with TRBJ1-1; D is undetermined. With 0 bases removed from V and 4 bases from J, the gap between germline ends came to 9 bases. Germline values: CDR1 MNHEY, CDR2 SVGAGI. The CDR3 runs to 14 residues. For the CDR3, the DNA is TGTGCCAGCAGTTACTCTGTTGAGTTCACTGAAGCTTTCTTT. Protein: CASSYSVEFTEAFF.

In the case of this clone: The likely explanation is a read error, given a far larger clone one base away. The CDR3 here is CASSPDYNEQFF. The DNA for the CDR3 is TGTGCCAGCAGCCCGGACTACAATGAGCAGTTCTTC. The chain couples TRBV11-2 to TRBJ2-1; D unresolved. The length of the CDR3 is 12 residues. Trimming cost V 5 bases and J 3 bases, with 5 bases left between them. Germline V gene lookup returns CDR1 SGHAT and CDR2 FQNNGV.

The V call is TRBV4-1, the J call TRBJ2-7; 10 positions agree with TRBD2. The CDR3 spans 17 residues. Germline CDR1 reads MGHRA; CDR2 reads YSYEKL. V lost 0 bases to trimming and J lost 3 bases; unmatched junction nucleotides: 8. DNA for the CDR3: TGCGCCAGCAGCCAAGAAAACGGACTAGCGGAAGACTACGAGCAGTACTTC. This translates into CASSQENGLAEDYEQYF.

The chain employs TRBV6-5 and TRBJ1-1; no reliable D call. Trimming removed 0 bases from V and 4 bases from J, with 15 bases in between. The length of the CDR3 is 16 residues. From germline, CDR1 is MNHEY and CDR2 SVGAGI. CDR3 sequence: CASSYSAGLVGTEAFF. The CDR3 coding sequence is TGTGCCAGCAGTTACTCGGCAGGTCTCGTGGGCACTGAAGCTTTCTTT.

The chain links TRBV27 to TRBJ2-1, with 11 bases matching TRBD1. CDR1 and CDR2 from the germline V gene are MNHEY and SMNVEV (reference sequence). V was pared by 3 bases and J by 8 bases, with 6 bases of the junction left unmatched. There are 15 residues in the CDR3. The CDR3 loop reads CASSFWTGGGDEQFF. CDR3 coding DNA: TGTGCCAGCAGTTTCTGGACAGGGGGCGGGGATGAGCAGTTCTTC.

J is TRBJ2-2 and V is TRBV29-1; D is uncertain. The germline gives CDR1 SQVTM, CDR2 ANQGSEA. This CDR3 is built from 16 residues. V was pared by 4 bases and J by 1 base, with 16 bases between. The chain's CDR3 is CSVADSMAWNTGELFF. In DNA form, the CDR3 reads TGCAGCGTTGCCGATAGCATGGCATGGAACACCGGGGAGCTGTTTTTT.

V gene TRBV7-9 combines with J gene TRBJ2-7; 9 bases align to TRBD1. The J segment lost 5 bases and the V segment lost 5 bases, leaving 7 bases of the junction unmatched. This CDR3 region has 14 residues. Germline values: CDR1 SEHNR, CDR2 FQNEAQ (reference sequence). This CDR3 reads CASSATGGRDEQYF. Written as DNA, the CDR3 is TGTGCCAGCAGCGCGACAGGGGGGCGCGACGAGCAGTACTTC.

The gene calls are TRBV4-3 and TRBJ1-1; weak D call: TRBD1 (5 bases). The CDR3 runs 18 residues. V was clipped by 0 bases and J by 1 base, with 18 bases between them. Per germline, CDR1 LGHNA and CDR2 YSLEER. The CDR3 region is CASSQDRVPGLGNTEAFF. DNA of the CDR3: TGCGCCAGCAGCCAAGATAGGGTACCGGGGCTAGGGAACACTGAAGCTTTCTTT.

The gene calls are TRBV5-1 and TRBJ2-7; TRBD1 might be the D (5 bases). The CDR3 consists of 12 residues. Germline lookup yields CDR1 SGHRS and CDR2 YFSETQ. The V and J ends lost 0 bases and 7 bases respectively, with 8 bases between them. CDR3 region: CASSLEGVEQYF. The CDR3 coding sequence is TGCGCCAGCAGCTTGGAAGGGGTTGAGCAGTACTTC. The full variable domain, with the rest looked up from reference TRBV5-1 and TRBJ2-7, is KAGVTQTPRYLIKTRGQQVTLSCSPISGHRSVSWYQQTPGQGLQFLFEYFSETQRNKGNFPGRFSGRQFSNSRSEMNVSTLELGDSALYLCASSLEGVEQYFGPGTRLTVT.

The chain joins TRBV7-7 to TRBJ2-5, with a tentative D call TRBD2 (6 bases). The V gene's germline CDR1 is SSHAT and CDR2 FNYEAQ (reference sequence). This CDR3 region has 18 residues. V lost 0 bases to trimming and J lost 2 bases, with 19 bases between them. This CDR3 is CASSLASTGGTRQETQYF. The CDR3 nucleotides are TGTGCCAGCAGCTTAGCCTCCACTGGGGGGACCAGGCAAGAGACCCAGTACTTC.

V gene TRBV14 combines with J gene TRBJ2-1, with TRBD1 matching over 10 bases. The V gene end was trimmed by 3 bases and the J gene end by 9 bases; junction bases not matched to a gene: 17. The CDR3 is made up of 18 amino acids. The germline gives CDR1 SGHDN, CDR2 FVKESK. CDR3 DNA sequence: TGTGCCAGCAGCCACCCGTACAGGGACAGGGGCCTAATGGGTGAGCAGTTCTTC. Its translation: CASSHPYRDRGLMGEQFF.